The present T cell receptor (beta chain) was sequenced within a study of T cell repertoires in cytomegalovirus infection. V was clipped by 1 base and J by 4 bases, with 4 bases between them. This CDR3 has 12 amino acids. TCRdb re-derived calls from the reads in MiXCR, one entry per CDR3 protein. The repertoire holds about 460,000 distinct CDR3 sequences, about 10% seen once, with roughly 10% in the top ten. This clonotype was sampled from a human donor in good health (CMV status not recorded). Some clones in this sample may be carry-over from other donors' samples. The chain is built from TRBV12-3 or TRBV12-4 and TRBJ1-1; D uncertain. Sample: PBMCs. CDR3 nucleotide sequence: TGTGCCAGCAGTTTAGAGCTCACTGAAGCTTTCTTT. Residues: CASSLELTEAFF.